One sample yielded the 11 T cell receptor beta chains listed below, sequenced in a study of T cells in localized non-small cell lung cancer. Profiled with immunoSEQ multiplex PCR; TCRdb holds only in-frame clones, not every one. The table lists about 33,000 clones, 90% of them singletons, with around 4% in the top ten. The sample consisted of peripheral blood, taken before any cancer treatment. These receptors all stem from a man aged 35 to 70 with stage I lung adenocarcinoma.

The chain couples TRBV7-6 to TRBJ2-2, with 8 bases identical to TRBD1. Germline V gene data show CDR1 as SGHVS and CDR2 as FNYEAQ. CDR3 length equals 14 residues. Trimming took 4 bases from V and 5 from J; bases not matched to a gene: 3. The CDR3 here is CASSSDRVTGELFF. The CDR3 coding sequence is TGTGCCAGCAGCTCGGACAGGGTTACCGGGGAGCTGTTTTTT.

The CDR3 is CASSYGREEFF. For the CDR3, the DNA is TGTGCCAGCAGTTACGGGAGGGAGGAGTTCTTC. V gene TRBV6-5 combines with J gene TRBJ2-1; 7 nucleotides line up with TRBD2. Trimming took 2 bases from V and 14 from J; bases not matched to a gene: 3. The CDR3 is 11 amino acids. Per germline, CDR1 MNHEY and CDR2 SVGAGI.

The V and J genes are TRBV7-6 and TRBJ2-3; 9 nucleotides align to TRBD1. V was clipped by 2 bases and J by 3 bases; unmatched bases: 3. Germline-derived CDR1 and CDR2 are SGHVS and FNYEAQ. The CDR3 consists of 15 residues. The CDR3 bases are TGTGCCAGCAGCTTAAGGGACAGGGCAACAGATACGCAGTATTTT. Its protein is CASSLRDRATDTQYF.

For the CDR3, the DNA is TGTGCCAGCAGTTTAAATCGTATCTTAACCTACGAGCAGTACTTC. Protein: CASSLNRILTYEQYF. V and J are TRBV6-5 and TRBJ2-7; D not resolved. Trimming took 4 bases from V and 2 from J, leaving 15 bases between them. The CDR3 covers 15 residues. CDR1 is MNHEY, CDR2 SVGAGI, per germline.

V gene TRBV7-6 combines with J gene TRBJ1-1; a weak D match, TRBD1 (6 bases). The germline V gene encodes CDR1 SGHVS and CDR2 FNYEAQ. V lost 0 bases and J lost 3, with 8 bases in between. The CDR3 spans 14 residues. The CDR3 reads CASSLARGDTEAFF. The CDR3 region has the DNA TGTGCCAGCAGCTTAGCAAGGGGGGACACTGAAGCTTTCTTT.

This clone was found a few times. For the CDR3, the DNA is TGTGCCAGCAGCTTGGTCAGCTCCTTTCAGTACTTC. This translates into CASSLVSSFQYF. The chain uses TRBV5-6 and TRBJ2-4; the D is unclear. V gave up 0 bases and J gave up 11 bases, with 9 bases separating them. Germline loops: CDR1 SGHDT, CDR2 YYEEEE. This CDR3 is built from 12 residues.

The genes are TRBV5-5 and TRBJ2-3, with D unresolved. CDR1 SGHKS and CDR2 YYEKEE come from the germline V gene (reference sequence). The CDR3 runs 15 residues. Trimming removed 5 bases at V and 1 base at J, with 14 bases between. CDR3 nucleotides: TGTGCCAGCAGACCGACTGCCTCTGGCACAGATACGCAGTATTTT. Translating gives CASRPTASGTDTQYF.

This chain uses TRBV6-1 with TRBJ2-3; TRBD1 might be the D (5 bases). CDR1 and CDR2 (germline): MNHNS, SASEGT. The CDR3 loop spans 13 amino acids. V was pared by 8 bases and J by 2 bases, with 11 bases between. The CDR3 bases are TGTGCCAGCTTCCGGACATTCACAGATACGCAGTATTTT. Protein sequence: CASFRTFTDTQYF.

The CDR3 DNA follows: TGTGCCAGCACCGGGACAGCTAACTATGGCTACACCTTC. It yields the protein CASTGTANYGYTF. The chain links TRBV2 to TRBJ1-2; 7 positions agree with TRBD1. Germline CDR1 and CDR2: SNHLY and FYNNEI. This CDR3 is 13 amino acids long. With V trimmed by 7 bases and J by 0 bases, 2 bases remained unmatched.

The chain links TRBV9 to TRBJ2-5; 14 nucleotides match TRBD2. Germline loops: CDR1 SGDLS, CDR2 YYNGEE. With 3 bases clipped from V and 4 bases from J, the junction kept 5 bases outside the gene matches. The length of the CDR3 is 16 residues. The CDR3 sequence: CASSATSGGAGETQYF. Written as DNA, the CDR3 is TGTGCCAGCAGCGCGACTAGCGGGGGGGCGGGAGAGACCCAGTACTTC.

By proportion, this clone is large. V gene TRBV2 combines with J gene TRBJ2-3; the D gene is possibly TRBD2 (5 bases). With 7 bases removed from V and 0 bases from J, the gap between germline ends came to 20 bases. Germline assignment: CDR1 SNHLY and CDR2 FYNNEI. This CDR3 is 17 amino acids long. CDR3 sequence reads: CASIKNPAGTSTDTQYF. The CDR3, as DNA: TGTGCCAGCATAAAGAACCCCGCGGGCACTAGCACAGATACGCAGTATTTT.